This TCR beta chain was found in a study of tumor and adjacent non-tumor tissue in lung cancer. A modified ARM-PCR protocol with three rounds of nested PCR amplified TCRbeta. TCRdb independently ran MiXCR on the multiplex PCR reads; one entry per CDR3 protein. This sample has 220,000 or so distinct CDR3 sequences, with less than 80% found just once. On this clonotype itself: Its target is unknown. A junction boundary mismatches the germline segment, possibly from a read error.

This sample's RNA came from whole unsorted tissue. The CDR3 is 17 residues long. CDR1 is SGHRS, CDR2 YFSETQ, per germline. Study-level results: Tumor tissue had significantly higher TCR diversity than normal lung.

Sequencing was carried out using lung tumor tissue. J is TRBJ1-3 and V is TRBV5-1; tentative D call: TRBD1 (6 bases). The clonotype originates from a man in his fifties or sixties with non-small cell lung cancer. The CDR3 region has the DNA TGCGCCAGCAGCTTGGAGGGGGGCCACTTCTCTGGAAGCACCATATATTTT. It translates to CASSLEGGHFSGSTIYF.